This is a list of T cell receptor beta chains from one sample in a study of blood T cells in healthy people across ages. Each CDR3 protein gets one entry after TCRdb re-called the 5' RACE reads with MiXCR. This table holds 1,500,000 or so distinct CDR3 sequences, approximately 43% found once. Material for sequencing was blood. The origin of the receptors is a woman aged 18-35 years in good health. Both conserved end residues are part of each CDR3. The D gene is left open where the match is weak. The size entry is marked missing in some rows and otherwise reads once, few, many or a size class.

>TRBV20-1|NA|TRBJ1-2|few
CSAPVTGGINYGYTF
TGCAGTGCTCCCGTCACAGGAGGGATTAACTATGGCTACACCTTC
>TRBV7-2|NA|TRBJ1-5|few
CASSLGRGGSQPQHF
TGTGCCAGCAGCTTAGGCAGGGGCGGTAGTCAGCCCCAGCATTTT
>TRBV12-3/TRBV12-4|NA|TRBJ2-7|few
CASSARWVRGEQYF
TGTGCCAGCAGTGCCAGGTGGGTCCGAGGGGAGCAGTACTTC
>TRBV25-1|TRBD2|TRBJ2-1|NA
CASSGAPGTSGPYNEQFF
TGTGCCAGCAGTGGGGCTCCCGGGACTAGCGGGCCCTACAATGAGCAGTTCTTC
>TRBV20-1|NA|TRBJ2-1|NA
CSSKPPGPQDYNEQFF
TGCAGTTCTAAACCTCCGGGCCCCCAAGATTACAATGAGCAGTTCTTC
>TRBV12-3/TRBV12-4|NA|TRBJ2-3|few
CASRLTNPTDTQYF
TGTGCCAGCAGACTTACTAACCCCACAGATACGCAGTATTTT
>TRBV20-1|TRBD2|TRBJ2-1|few
CSGTHSSGRRGNEQFF
TGCAGTGGAACGCACTCTAGCGGGAGGAGGGGTAATGAGCAGTTCTTC
>TRBV3-1|TRBD2|TRBJ2-1|few
CASSRGLAGGMLDYNEQFF
TGTGCCAGCAGCCGCGGACTAGCGGGGGGTATGCTTGACTACAATGAGCAGTTCTTC
>TRBV5-4|NA|TRBJ2-5|once
CASSPQTEETQYF
TGTGCCAGCAGCCCCCAGACAGAGGAGACCCAGTACTTC
>TRBV28|NA|TRBJ2-7|NA
CASSSSDKLVSDEQYF
TGTGCCAGCAGTTCCTCCGACAAGTTAGTCAGTGACGAGCAGTACTTC
>TRBV7-2|NA|TRBJ1-2|many
CASSLVGGNQGYTF
TGTGCCAGCAGCTTAGTCGGTGGGAATCAAGGCTACACCTTC
>TRBV29-1|NA|TRBJ1-2|few
CSVEDFPMDYTF
TGCAGCGTTGAAGATTTCCCTATGGACTACACCTTC
>TRBV24-1|TRBD1|TRBJ2-2|many
CATSDQGAIRTGELFF
TGTGCCACCAGTGATCAGGGGGCTATTCGTACCGGGGAGCTGTTTTTT
>TRBV28|TRBD1|TRBJ2-1|many
CASSLQGMNEQFF
TGTGCCAGCAGCCTACAGGGGATGAATGAGCAGTTCTTC
>TRBV10-2|TRBD2|TRBJ2-3|NA
CASSEIPAGLGTQYF
TGCGCCAGCAGTGAGATTCCAGCGGGATTGGGTACGCAGTATTTT
>TRBV20-1|NA|TRBJ2-5|NA
CSGFEQGRETQYF
TGCAGTGGGTTCGAACAGGGTCGAGAGACCCAGTACTTC
>TRBV15|NA|TRBJ2-5|NA
CATTRGSQETQYF
TGTGCCACCACCCGTGGGTCCCAAGAGACCCAGTACTTC
>TRBV20-1|NA|TRBJ1-5|NA
CSARTVSFQPQHF
TGCAGTGCTAGGACGGTGAGCTTTCAGCCCCAGCATTTT
>TRBV12-3/TRBV12-4|NA|TRBJ1-1|NA
CASSPRGITEAFF
TGTGCCAGCAGTCCAAGGGGTATAACTGAAGCTTTCTTT
>TRBV7-3|TRBD1|TRBJ2-3|many
CASSSGTGRTDTQYF
TGTGCCAGCTCCTCCGGGACAGGACGCACAGATACGCAGTATTTT
>TRBV4-3|TRBD2|TRBJ2-7|NA
CASSRGLAGERFYNEQYF
TGCGCCAGCAGCCGGGGACTAGCGGGGGAGCGGTTCTACAATGAGCAGTACTTC
>TRBV6-5|TRBD1|TRBJ2-6|NA
CASSYLPPGQVVIGANVLTF
TGTGCCAGCAGTTACTTGCCTCCGGGACAGGTCGTTATCGGTGCCAACGTCCTGACTTTC
>TRBV6-6|NA|TRBJ1-1|NA
CASSPQGPGRAFF
TGTGCCAGCAGTCCTCAGGGCCCAGGGAGAGCTTTCTTT
>TRBV11-1|NA|TRBJ1-1|few
CASSRRGGMNTEAFF
TGTGCCAGCAGCCGCCGTGGGGGGATGAACACTGAAGCTTTCTTT
>TRBV7-3|NA|TRBJ1-1|few
CASSLTGSAEAFF
TGTGCCAGCAGCTTAACAGGGAGTGCTGAAGCTTTCTTT
>TRBV5-1|NA|TRBJ1-4|many
CASSVSATNEKLFF
TGCGCCAGCAGCGTCAGTGCAACTAATGAAAAACTGTTTTTT
>TRBV6-2/TRBV6-3|NA|TRBJ2-1|few
CASSYSTMVGYNEQFF
TGTGCCAGCAGTTACTCGACGATGGTGGGGTACAATGAGCAGTTCTTC
>TRBV24-1|NA|TRBJ1-5|NA
CATDRHGQPQHF
TGTGCCACCGACAGGCATGGACAGCCCCAGCATTTT
>TRBV4-3|NA|TRBJ2-5|NA
CASSQDVRGETQYF
TGCGCCAGCAGCCAAGACGTCAGAGGGGAGACCCAGTACTTC
>TRBV12-3/TRBV12-4|TRBD1|TRBJ1-2|NA
CASSLAQGARGYTF
TGTGCCAGCAGTTTAGCACAGGGGGCAAGAGGCTACACCTTC
>TRBV25-1|NA|TRBJ2-3|NA
CASSLPVPGGYTDTQYF
TGTGCCAGCAGCCTTCCTGTCCCGGGGGGCTACACAGATACGCAGTATTTT
>TRBV5-1|NA|TRBJ2-5|NA
CASSSADSGETQYF
TGCGCCAGCAGCTCCGCGGACTCAGGAGAGACCCAGTACTTC